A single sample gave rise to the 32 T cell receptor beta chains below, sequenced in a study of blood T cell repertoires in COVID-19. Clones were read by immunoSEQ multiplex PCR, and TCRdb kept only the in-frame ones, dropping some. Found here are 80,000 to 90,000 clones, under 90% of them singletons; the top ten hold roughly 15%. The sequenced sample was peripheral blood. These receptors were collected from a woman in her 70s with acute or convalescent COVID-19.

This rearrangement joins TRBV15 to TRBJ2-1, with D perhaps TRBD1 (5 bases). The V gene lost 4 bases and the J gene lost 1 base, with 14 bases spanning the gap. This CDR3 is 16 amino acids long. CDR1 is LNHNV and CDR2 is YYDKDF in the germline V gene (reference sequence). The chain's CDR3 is CATSTGQQLSYNEQFF. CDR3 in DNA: TGTGCCACCAGCACAGGACAACAACTATCCTACAATGAGCAGTTCTTC.

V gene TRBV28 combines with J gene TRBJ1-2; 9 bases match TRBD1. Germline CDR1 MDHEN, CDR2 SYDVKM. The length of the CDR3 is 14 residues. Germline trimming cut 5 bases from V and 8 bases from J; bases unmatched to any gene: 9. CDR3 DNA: TGTGCCAGCAGTCCCCCAAACGACAGGGGGGGCTACACCTTC. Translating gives CASSPPNDRGGYTF.

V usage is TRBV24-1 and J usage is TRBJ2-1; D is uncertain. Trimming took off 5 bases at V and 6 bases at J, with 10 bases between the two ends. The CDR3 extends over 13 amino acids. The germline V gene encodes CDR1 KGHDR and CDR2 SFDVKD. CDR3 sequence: CATSGSASNEQFF. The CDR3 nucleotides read TGTGCCACCAGTGGGAGCGCTAGCAATGAGCAGTTCTTC.

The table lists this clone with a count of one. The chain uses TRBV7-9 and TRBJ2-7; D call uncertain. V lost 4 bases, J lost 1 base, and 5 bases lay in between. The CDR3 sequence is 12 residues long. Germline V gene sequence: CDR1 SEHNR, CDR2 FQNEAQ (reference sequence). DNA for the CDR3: TGTGCCAGCAGCTCGTTATCCTACGAGCAGTACGTC. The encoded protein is CASSSLSYEQYV.

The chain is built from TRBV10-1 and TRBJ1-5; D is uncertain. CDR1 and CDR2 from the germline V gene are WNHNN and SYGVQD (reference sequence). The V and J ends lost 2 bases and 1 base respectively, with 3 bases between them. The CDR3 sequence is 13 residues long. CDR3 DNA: TGCGCCAGCAGTGAGACAAGCAATCAGCCCCAGCATTTT. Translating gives CASSETSNQPQHF.

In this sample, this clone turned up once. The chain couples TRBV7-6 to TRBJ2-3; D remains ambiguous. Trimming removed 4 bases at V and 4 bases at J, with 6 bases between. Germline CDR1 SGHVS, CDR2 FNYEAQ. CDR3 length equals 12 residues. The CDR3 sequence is CASSSSADTQYF. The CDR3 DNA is TGTGCCAGCAGCTCATCGGCAGATACGCAGTATTTT.

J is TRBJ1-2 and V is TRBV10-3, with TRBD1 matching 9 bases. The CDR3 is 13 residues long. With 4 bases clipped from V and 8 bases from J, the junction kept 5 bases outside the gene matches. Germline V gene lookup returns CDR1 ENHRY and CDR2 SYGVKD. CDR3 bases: TGTGCCATCAGTGGGACAGGGGCACGAGGCTACACCTTC. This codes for CAISGTGARGYTF.

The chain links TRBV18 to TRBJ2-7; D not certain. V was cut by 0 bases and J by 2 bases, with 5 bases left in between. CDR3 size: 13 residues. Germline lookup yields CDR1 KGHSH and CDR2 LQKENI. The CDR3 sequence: CASSPPGAYEQYV. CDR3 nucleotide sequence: TGTGCCAGCTCACCACCGGGCGCCTACGAGCAGTACGTC.

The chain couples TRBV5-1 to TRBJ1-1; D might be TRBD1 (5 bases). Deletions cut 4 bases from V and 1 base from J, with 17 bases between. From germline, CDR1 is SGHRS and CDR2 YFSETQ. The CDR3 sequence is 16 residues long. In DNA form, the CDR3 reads TGCGCCAGCAGCCTCCAAGGTCTAGGGGAGAACACTGAAGCTTTCTTT. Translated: CASSLQGLGENTEAFF.

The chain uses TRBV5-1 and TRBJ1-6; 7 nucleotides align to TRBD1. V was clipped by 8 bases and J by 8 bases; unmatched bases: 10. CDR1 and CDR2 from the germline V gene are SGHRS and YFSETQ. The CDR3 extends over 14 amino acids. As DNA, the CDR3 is TGCGCCAGTCGGACAGGAACCCTGGATTCACCCCTCCACTTT. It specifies CASRTGTLDSPLHF.

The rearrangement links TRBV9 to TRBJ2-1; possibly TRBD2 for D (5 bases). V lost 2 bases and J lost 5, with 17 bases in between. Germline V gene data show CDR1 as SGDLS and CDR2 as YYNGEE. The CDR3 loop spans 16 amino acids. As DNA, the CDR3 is TGTGCCAGCAGCGTCTGGACGGGCGGGTCGCACAATGAGCAGTTCTTC. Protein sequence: CASSVWTGGSHNEQFF.

Here the CDR3 reads CASSLGGTGGYQETQYF. CDR3 nucleotides: TGTGCCAGCAGCTTAGGGGGGACAGGGGGATACCAAGAGACCCAGTACTTC. The chain links TRBV7-6 to TRBJ2-5; TRBD1 matches at 11 bases. Germline V gene data show CDR1 as SGHVS and CDR2 as FNYEAQ. The CDR3 consists of 17 residues. The V and J ends lost 1 base and 0 bases, in that order; junction bases with no gene match: 4.

Written as DNA, the CDR3 is TGTGCCAGCAGCTTAGGGGCGTCCTACGAGCAGTACGTC. Protein: CASSLGASYEQYV. V gene TRBV7-2 combines with J gene TRBJ2-7; D gene unclear. CDR1 is SGHTA, CDR2 FQGNSA, per germline. V shed 1 base and J shed 1 base, with 5 bases lying between them. There are 13 residues in the CDR3.

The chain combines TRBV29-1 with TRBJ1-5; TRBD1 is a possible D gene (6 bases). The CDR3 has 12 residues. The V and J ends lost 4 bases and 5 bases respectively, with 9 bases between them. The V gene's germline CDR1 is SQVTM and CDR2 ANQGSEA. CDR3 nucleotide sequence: TGCAGCGTTGGACAGGCTGATCAGCCCCAGCATTTT. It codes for CSVGQADQPQHF.

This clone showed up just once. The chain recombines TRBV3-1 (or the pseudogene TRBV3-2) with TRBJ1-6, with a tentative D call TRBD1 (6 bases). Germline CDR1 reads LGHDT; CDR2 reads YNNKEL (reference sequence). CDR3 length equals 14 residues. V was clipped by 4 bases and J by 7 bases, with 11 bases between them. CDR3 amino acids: CASSRGQLNSPLHF. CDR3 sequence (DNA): TGTGCCAGCAGCCGCGGACAGTTGAATTCACCCCTCCACTTT.

The CDR3 sequence: CASAGTGAGANVLTF. The CDR3 DNA follows: TGTGCCAGCGCGGGGACAGGGGCTGGGGCCAACGTCCTGACTTTC. V usage is TRBV2 and J usage is TRBJ2-6, with 10 bases identical to TRBD1. The germline CDR1 and CDR2 sequences are SNHLY and FYNNEI. The J segment lost 2 bases and the V segment lost 8 bases, leaving 3 bases of the junction unmatched. This CDR3 region has 15 residues.

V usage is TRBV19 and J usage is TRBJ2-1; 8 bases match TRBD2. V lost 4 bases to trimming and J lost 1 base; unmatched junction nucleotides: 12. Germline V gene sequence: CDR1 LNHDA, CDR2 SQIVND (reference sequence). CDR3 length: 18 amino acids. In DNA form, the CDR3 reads TGTGCCAGTAGTAGGGGGCAGAGTAGCGGGACTTCCTACAATGAGCAGTTCTTC. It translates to CASSRGQSSGTSYNEQFF.

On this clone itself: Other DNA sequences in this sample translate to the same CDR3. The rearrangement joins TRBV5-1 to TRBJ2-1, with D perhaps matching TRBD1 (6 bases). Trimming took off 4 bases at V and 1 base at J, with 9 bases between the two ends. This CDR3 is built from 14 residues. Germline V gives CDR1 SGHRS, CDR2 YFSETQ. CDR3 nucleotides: TGCGCCAGCAGCCTGGACAGTTCCTACAATGAGCAGTTCTTC. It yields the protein CASSLDSSYNEQFF.

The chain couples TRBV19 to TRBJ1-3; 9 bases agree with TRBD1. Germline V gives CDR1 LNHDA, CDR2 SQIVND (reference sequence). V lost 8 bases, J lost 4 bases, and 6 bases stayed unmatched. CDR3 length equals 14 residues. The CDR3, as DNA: TGTGCCAGTGGGGACAGGGTAGCAGGAAACACCATATATTTT. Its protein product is CASGDRVAGNTIYF.

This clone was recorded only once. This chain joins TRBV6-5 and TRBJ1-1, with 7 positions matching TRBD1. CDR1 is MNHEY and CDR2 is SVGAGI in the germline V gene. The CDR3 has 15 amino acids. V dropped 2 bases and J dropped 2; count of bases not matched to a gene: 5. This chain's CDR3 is CASSYGLGGNTEAFF. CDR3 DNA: TGTGCCAGCAGTTACGGGCTAGGGGGCAACACTGAAGCTTTCTTT.

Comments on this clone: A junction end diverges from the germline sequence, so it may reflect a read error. CDR3 region: CASSYSEGRGDF. The CDR3 coding sequence is TGTGCCAGCAGTTACTCGGAGGGCCGGGGCGATTTT. The chain uses TRBV6-2 or TRBV6-3 and TRBJ1-3, with D maybe TRBD1 (5 bases). The V gene's germline CDR1 is MNHEY and CDR2 SVGEGT. This CDR3 has 12 residues.

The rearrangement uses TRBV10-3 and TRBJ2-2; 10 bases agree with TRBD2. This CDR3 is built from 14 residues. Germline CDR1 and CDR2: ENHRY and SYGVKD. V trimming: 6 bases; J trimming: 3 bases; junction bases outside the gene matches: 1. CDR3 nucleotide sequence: TGTGCCATCAGGAGCGGGGGGGACACCGGGGAGCTGTTTTTT. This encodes CAIRSGGDTGELFF.

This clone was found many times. As DNA, the CDR3 is TGTGCCAGCAGTTACTCGATCCGGGGAGCCTACAATGAGCAGTTCTTC. It encodes CASSYSIRGAYNEQFF. The gene calls are TRBV6-5 and TRBJ2-1; D perhaps matches TRBD2 (5 bases). Germline CDR1 and CDR2: MNHEY and SVGAGI. CDR3 size: 16 residues. Trimming took 0 bases from V and 2 from J, leaving 11 bases between them.

The CDR3: CASSLDRGDNYGYTF. The DNA for the CDR3 is TGCGCCAGCAGCTTGGACCGGGGGGATAACTATGGCTACACCTTC. The chain couples TRBV5-1 to TRBJ1-2; possible D gene TRBD1, 5 bases. V shed 0 bases and J shed 1 base, with 10 bases lying between them. Germline loops: CDR1 SGHRS, CDR2 YFSETQ. The CDR3 covers 15 residues.

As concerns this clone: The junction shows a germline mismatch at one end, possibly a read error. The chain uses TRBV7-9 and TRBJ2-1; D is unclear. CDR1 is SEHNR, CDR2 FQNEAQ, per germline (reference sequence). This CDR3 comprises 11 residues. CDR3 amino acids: CASSLGLERFF. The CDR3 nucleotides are TGTGCCAGCAGCTTAGGACTGGAGCGGTTCTTC. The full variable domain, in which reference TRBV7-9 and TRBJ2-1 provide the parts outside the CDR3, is DTGVSQNPRHKITKRGQNVTFRCDPISEHNRLYWYRQTLGQGPEFLTYFQNEAQLEKSRLLSDRFSAERPKGSFSTLEIQRTEQGDSAMYLCASSLGLERFFGPGTRLTVL.

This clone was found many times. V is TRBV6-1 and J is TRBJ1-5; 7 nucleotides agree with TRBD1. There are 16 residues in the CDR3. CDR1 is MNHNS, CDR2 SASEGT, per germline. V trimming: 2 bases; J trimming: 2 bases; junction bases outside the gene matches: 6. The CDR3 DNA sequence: TGTGCCAGCAGTGAACGGAACAGGGGTGGCAATCAGCCCCAGCATTTT. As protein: CASSERNRGGNQPQHF.

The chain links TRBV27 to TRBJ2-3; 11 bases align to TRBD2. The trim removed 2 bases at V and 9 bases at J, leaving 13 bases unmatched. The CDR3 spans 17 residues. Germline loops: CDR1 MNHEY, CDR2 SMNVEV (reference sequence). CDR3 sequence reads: CASSLPSSGGTLGTQYF. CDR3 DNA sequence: TGTGCCAGCAGTTTACCATCTAGCGGGGGGACCTTAGGAACGCAGTATTTT.

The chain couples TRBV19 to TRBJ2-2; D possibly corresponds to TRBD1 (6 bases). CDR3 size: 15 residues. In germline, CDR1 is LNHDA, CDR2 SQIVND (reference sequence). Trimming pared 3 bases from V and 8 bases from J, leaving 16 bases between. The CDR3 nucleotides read TGTGCCAGTAGTATCCAGGGGACCACCACGGGGGAGCTGTTTTTT. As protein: CASSIQGTTTGELFF.

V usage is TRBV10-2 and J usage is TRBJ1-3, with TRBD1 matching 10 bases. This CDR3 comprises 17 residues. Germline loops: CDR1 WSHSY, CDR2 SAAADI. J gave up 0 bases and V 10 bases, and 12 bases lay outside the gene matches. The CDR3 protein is CATAKGQGFNSGNTIYF. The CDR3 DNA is TGCGCCACCGCCAAGGGACAGGGGTTTAACTCTGGAAACACCATATATTTT.

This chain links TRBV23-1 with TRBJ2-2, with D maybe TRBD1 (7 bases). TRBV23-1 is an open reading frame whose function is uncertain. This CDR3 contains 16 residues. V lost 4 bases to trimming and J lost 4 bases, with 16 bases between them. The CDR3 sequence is CASSPGGGALTGELFF. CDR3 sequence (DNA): TGCGCCAGCAGTCCAGGGGGAGGCGCTCTCACCGGGGAGCTGTTTTTT.

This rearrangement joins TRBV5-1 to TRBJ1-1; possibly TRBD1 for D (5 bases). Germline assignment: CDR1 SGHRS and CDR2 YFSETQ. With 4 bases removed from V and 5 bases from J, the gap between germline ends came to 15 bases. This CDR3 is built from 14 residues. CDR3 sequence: CASSPGGGETEAFF. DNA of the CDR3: TGCGCCAGCAGCCCGGGCGGGGGTGAAACTGAAGCTTTCTTT.

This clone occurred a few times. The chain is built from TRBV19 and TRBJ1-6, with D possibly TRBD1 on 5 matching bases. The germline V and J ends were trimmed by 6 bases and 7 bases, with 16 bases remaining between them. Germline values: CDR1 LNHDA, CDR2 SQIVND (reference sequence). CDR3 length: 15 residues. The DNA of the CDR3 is TGTGCCAGTAGCAGGAATCAGGGAGGAAATTCACCCCTCCACTTT. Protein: CASSRNQGGNSPLHF.